These 18 T cell receptor beta chains share one sample of origin, sequenced in a study of T cell repertoires in cytomegalovirus infection. MiXCR, run by TCRdb on the reads, gives a single entry per CDR3 protein. Of about 400,000 distinct CDR3 sequences in the sample, roughly 34% are singletons; the top ten hold less than 15%. No antigens are known for them. This sample comprised cultured PBMCs, obtained from culture after CMV antigen stimulation. Receptors were obtained from a human donor in good health (CMV status not recorded). Some clones in this sample may be carry-over from other donors' samples.

This clonotype occurred many times. The rearrangement links TRBV7-8 to TRBJ2-2; D call uncertain. Trimming removed 1 base from V and 0 bases from J, with 6 bases in between. The V gene's germline CDR1 is SGHVS and CDR2 FQNEAQ. This CDR3 contains 15 residues. CDR3 in DNA: TGTGCCAGCAGCTTAGGCAGCCCGAACACCGGGGAGCTGTTTTTT. This codes for CASSLGSPNTGELFF.

The gene calls are TRBV6-5 and TRBJ1-1; D is possibly TRBD1 (5 bases). Trimming pared 2 bases from V and 6 bases from J, leaving 10 bases between. Germline lookup yields CDR1 MNHEY and CDR2 SVGAGI. CDR3 length: 13 amino acids. CDR3 coding DNA: TGTGCCAGCAGTTACCAGGGAAGGGCTGAAGCTTTCTTT. It specifies CASSYQGRAEAFF.

This chain connects TRBV12-3 or TRBV12-4 to TRBJ1-1; D remains unclear. The CDR3 loop spans 14 amino acids. V dropped 6 bases and J dropped 7 bases, with 18 bases sitting between them. The CDR3 nucleotides are TGTGCCAGCAGGACCATAGGGCAGACAAATGAAGCTTTCTTT. Its translation is CASRTIGQTNEAFF.

This chain uses TRBV6-1 with TRBJ1-1, with D hard to call. The CDR3 has 16 amino acids. V dropped 8 bases and J dropped 5 bases, with 24 bases sitting between them. Germline loops: CDR1 MNHNS, CDR2 SASEGT. In nucleotides, the CDR3 is TGTGCCAGCTCCCTTGGGGTTCCAGGACGTGGAACTGAAGCTTTCTTT. Its translation: CASSLGVPGRGTEAFF.

This clonotype has only a few counts. The chain has TRBV14 and TRBJ2-1; a possible D gene is TRBD1 (5 bases). Germline V gene sequence: CDR1 SGHDN, CDR2 FVKESK. The CDR3 runs 12 residues. The ends were cut back, 2 bases at V and 13 bases at J, with 12 bases in the middle. The CDR3 region has the DNA TGTGCCAGCAGCCAATCCAGGGTAGGTCAGTTCTTC. This sequence encodes CASSQSRVGQFF.

The chain has TRBV15 and TRBJ2-7, with D perhaps TRBD1 or TRBD2 (6 bases each). V dropped 0 bases and J dropped 5 bases, with 17 bases sitting between them. There are 16 residues in the CDR3. Germline CDR1 is LNHNV and CDR2 is YYDKDF (reference sequence). The CDR3: CATSRDRSGGVDEQYF. CDR3 coding DNA: TGTGCCACCAGCAGAGATAGGTCCGGGGGCGTCGACGAGCAGTACTTC.

This clonotype has at least ten counts. CDR3 in DNA: TGTGCCAGCAGCCCGAGGACAGGGAAGGGTGAGACCCAGTACTTC. Encoded protein: CASSPRTGKGETQYF. This chain joins TRBV7-2 and TRBJ2-5; 8 bases fit TRBD1. There are 15 residues in the CDR3. The junction had 10 bases not matched to a gene; V was cut back by 5 bases and J by 5 bases. In germline, CDR1 is SGHTA, CDR2 FQGNSA.

This clonotype appeared a few times. The chain combines TRBV19 with TRBJ1-6; D remains ambiguous. Germline V gene data show CDR1 as LNHDA and CDR2 as SQIVND (reference sequence). Trimming stripped 10 bases from V and 5 bases from J, with 12 bases between. This CDR3 has 13 amino acids. The CDR3 here is CATQTLDNSPLHF. Here the CDR3 DNA reads TGTGCCACCCAGACACTGGATAATTCACCCCTCCACTTT.

This chain links TRBV6-2 or TRBV6-3 with TRBJ2-1; 9 bases line up with TRBD2. Germline V CDR1 and CDR2: MNHEY, SVGEGT. Trimming at V came to 6 bases and at J to 9 bases, leaving 9 bases not matched to a gene. This CDR3 region has 14 residues. CDR3 DNA sequence: TGTGCCAGCAGCCCCCAAAGCGGGAGGCTTGAGCAGTTCTTC. Its protein is CASSPQSGRLEQFF.

The genes are TRBV6-1 and TRBJ1-6; 8 bases fit TRBD1. Germline V gives CDR1 MNHNS, CDR2 SASEGT. The CDR3 totals 14 residues. V shed 5 bases, J shed 4 bases, and the junction held 1 base outside the gene matches. For the CDR3, the DNA is TGTGCCAGCAGTCGGACAGGGTATAATTCACCCCTCCACTTT. Protein sequence: CASSRTGYNSPLHF.

The V call is TRBV19, the J call TRBJ2-3; TRBD2 aligns across 9 bases. Germline V gene lookup returns CDR1 LNHDA and CDR2 SQIVND (reference sequence). V shed 7 bases and J 3 bases; nucleotides not matched to a gene: 8. The CDR3 is 15 residues long. CDR3 nucleotide sequence: TGTGCCAGTAAAGAGGCTAGCGGGATGACAGATACGCAGTATTTT. It yields the protein CASKEASGMTDTQYF.

About this clonotype: The junction departs from germline at one end; a sequencing error may be responsible. The rearrangement joins TRBV19 to TRBJ1-5, with D possibly being TRBD1 (6 bases). This CDR3 region has 15 residues. CDR1 and CDR2 (germline): LNHDA, SQIVND (reference sequence). The CDR3 DNA reads as TGTGCCAGTAGTACCAAACGGGGGGCCCTGGGCTATACGAGTTTT. This sequence encodes CASSTKRGALGYTSF.

The chain couples TRBV7-4 to TRBJ1-1, with 7 bases identical to TRBD1. V lost 1 base and J lost 4; bases outside the gene matches: 21. From germline, CDR1 is SGHVT and CDR2 SQSDAQ. This CDR3 comprises 20 residues. CDR3 nucleotide sequence: TGTGCCAGCAGCTTAGTCCCGAGGGGTAGGACAGGACGAATGGGCACTGAAGCTTTCTTT. Translating gives CASSLVPRGRTGRMGTEAFF.

This chain links TRBV12-3 or TRBV12-4 with TRBJ2-1; D remains unclear. Trimming took off 6 bases at V and 0 bases at J, with 12 bases between the two ends. This CDR3 region has 15 residues. The CDR3 DNA sequence: TGTGCCAGCAGCGGGTTGCTCAGCTCCTACAATGAGCAGTTCTTC. Its translation is CASSGLLSSYNEQFF.

The rearrangement links TRBV15 to TRBJ2-3; D possibly corresponds to TRBD1 (6 bases). Trimming took 1 base from V and 5 from J, leaving 10 bases between them. CDR1 is LNHNV and CDR2 is YYDKDF in the germline V gene (reference sequence). This CDR3 has 14 amino acids. The CDR3 nucleotides are TGTGCCACCAGCAGAGTGGGGGCGGGAGATACGCAGTATTTT. Its protein is CATSRVGAGDTQYF. Full variable domain (outside the CDR3, taken from reference TRBV15 and TRBJ2-3): DAMVIQNPRYQVTQFGKPVTLSCSQTLNHNVMYWYQQKSSQAPKLLFHYYDKDFNNEADTPDNFQSRRPNTSFCFLDIRSPGLGDTAMYLCATSRVGAGDTQYFGPGTRLTVL.

The sample holds a few counts of this clonotype. The chain uses TRBV7-9 and TRBJ1-5, with TRBD1 identical over 8 bases. CDR3 length equals 13 residues. The junction had 1 base not matched to a gene; V was cut back by 4 bases and J by 5 bases. Germline CDR1 and CDR2: SEHNR and FQNEAQ (reference sequence). The CDR3 DNA is TGTGCCAGCAGCTCGACAGGGGATCAGCCCCAGCATTTT. It yields the protein CASSSTGDQPQHF. Full variable domain (outside the CDR3, taken from reference TRBV7-9 and TRBJ1-5): DTGVSQNPRHKITKRGQNVTFRCDPISEHNRLYWYRQTLGQGPEFLTYFQNEAQLEKSRLLSDRFSAERPKGSFSTLEIQRTEQGDSAMYLCASSSTGDQPQHFGDGTRLSIL.

Concerning this clonotype: At one of its ends the junction is not consistent with the germline gene, which may arise from a read error. The V call is TRBV7-8, the J call TRBJ1-4; TRBD1 is a possible D gene (5 bases). CDR3 length: 14 residues. The germline V gene encodes CDR1 SGHVS and CDR2 FQNEAQ. In DNA form, the CDR3 reads TGTGCCAGCAGCTTGGGCAGGGCGGGTGAAAAACCGTTTTTT. Translation gives CASSLGRAGEKPFF.

This clonotype has just a few counts. The chain couples TRBV7-2 to TRBJ2-7, with 14 bases aligning to TRBD2. The CDR3 extends over 17 amino acids. The V gene end was trimmed by 4 bases and the J gene end by 3 bases; junction bases not matched to a gene: 8. The germline gives CDR1 SGHTA, CDR2 FQGNSA. The CDR3 sequence: CASSSRGLAGGLYEQYF. The CDR3 bases are TGTGCCAGCAGCTCCAGAGGACTAGCGGGAGGTCTCTACGAGCAGTACTTC. Filled out from reference TRBV7-2 and TRBJ2-7, the complete variable domain reads GAGVSQSPSNKVTEKGKDVELRCDPISGHTALYWYRQSLGQGLEFLIYFQGNSAPDKSGLPSDRFSAERTGGSVSTLTIQRTQQEDSAVYLCASSSRGLAGGLYEQYFGPGTRLTVT.